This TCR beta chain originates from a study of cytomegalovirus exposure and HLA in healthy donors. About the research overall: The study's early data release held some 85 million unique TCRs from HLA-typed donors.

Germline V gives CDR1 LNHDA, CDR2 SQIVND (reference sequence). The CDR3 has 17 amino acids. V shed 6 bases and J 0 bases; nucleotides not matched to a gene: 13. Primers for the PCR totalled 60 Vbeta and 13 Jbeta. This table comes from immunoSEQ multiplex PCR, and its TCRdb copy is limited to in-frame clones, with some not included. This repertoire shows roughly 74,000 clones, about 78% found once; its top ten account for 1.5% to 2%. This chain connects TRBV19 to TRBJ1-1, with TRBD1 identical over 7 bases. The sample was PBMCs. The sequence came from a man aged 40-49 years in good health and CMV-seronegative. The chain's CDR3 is CASRLSQGSTLNTEAFF. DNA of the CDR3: TGTGCCAGTAGGCTATCACAGGGGAGTACCCTGAACACTGAAGCTTTCTTT.